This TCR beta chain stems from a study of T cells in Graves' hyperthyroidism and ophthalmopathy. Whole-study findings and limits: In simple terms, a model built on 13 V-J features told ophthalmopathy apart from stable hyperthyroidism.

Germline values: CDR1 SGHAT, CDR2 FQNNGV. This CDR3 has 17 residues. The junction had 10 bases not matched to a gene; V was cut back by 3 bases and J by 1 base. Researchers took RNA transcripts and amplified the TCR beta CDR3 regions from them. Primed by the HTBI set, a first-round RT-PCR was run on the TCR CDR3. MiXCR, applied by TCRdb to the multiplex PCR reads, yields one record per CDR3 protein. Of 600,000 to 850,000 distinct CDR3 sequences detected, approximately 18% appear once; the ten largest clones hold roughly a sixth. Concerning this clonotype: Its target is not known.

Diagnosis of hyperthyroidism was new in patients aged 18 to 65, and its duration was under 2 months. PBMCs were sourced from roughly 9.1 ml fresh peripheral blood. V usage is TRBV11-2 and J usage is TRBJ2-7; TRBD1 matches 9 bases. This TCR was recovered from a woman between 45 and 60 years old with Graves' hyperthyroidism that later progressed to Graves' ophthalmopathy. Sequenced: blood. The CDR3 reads CASSFGPGDRASYEQYF. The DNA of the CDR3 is TGTGCCAGCAGCTTCGGACCCGGGGACAGGGCATCCTACGAGCAGTACTTC.